In its sample, the clone carrying this T cell receptor beta chain was seen a few times. What it binds is not known. The record originates from a study of post-analysis software for immune sequencing data. General study points: Samples from one preparation batch, clustered by F measure, grouped strongly together. Four or five TRBV segments (TRBV5-6, TRBV5-1 and TRBV20-1 among them) occurred more frequently in patients than in controls. In multiple sclerosis, normalized Chao1 diversity was significantly below that of controls.

Sequencing libraries made from TCR beta cDNA carried unique molecular identifiers. TCRdb fed the PCR reads into MiXCR, producing one record per CDR3 protein. The sample shows a few hundred thousand distinct CDR3 sequences, around 37% of them seen only once. V lost 2 bases and J lost 2; bases outside the gene matches: 10. Germline CDR1 reads LGHDT; CDR2 reads YNNKEL (reference sequence). The CDR3 sequence is 17 residues long. The sequencing sample was made of blood. This sequence joins TRBV3-1 and TRBJ2-7; 9 bases are a match to TRBD2. This clonotype was sampled from a girl aged 5-17 years with multiple sclerosis. The CDR3 region has the DNA TGTGCCAGCAGCCAATCTGGGAGGCGGGGGGGCGCCTACGAGCAGTACTTC. The encoded protein is CASSQSGRRGGAYEQYF.